This T cell receptor (beta chain) originates from a study of Ad26.COV2.S vaccination and SARS-CoV-2 variants. Study in general: Donor had been placed in the Ad26.COV2.S arm of the COV1001 trial. Findings and limits, study-wide: From the TCR breadth and depth analyses, total T cell responses may have been underestimated. Vaccinated and placebo-treated recipients had similar non-spike TCR breadth.

Comments on this clone: Its target is unknown.

Assay used: immunoSEQ multiplex PCR; TCRdb lists only in-frame clones, some missing. The data hold about 350,000 clones, with about 86% observed a single time. Treatment given: about 20 received Ad26.COV2.S at low or high dose, single or two shots; about 5 received placebo; per-sample allocation not given. Sampling occurred on day 63 after the first vaccine or placebo injection. Ad26.COV2.S expressed prefusion-stabilized spike from the original Wuhan strain. The source is a person aged 18-60 years who received the Ad26.COV2.S COVID-19 vaccine or a placebo. The specimen comprised peripheral blood, sampled in a trial of Ad26.COV2.S vaccine versus placebo.

CDR3 sequence (DNA): TGTGCCAGCAGCTCCACTCGGACAGGGAACTTGATTGATTCGGAAGCTTTCTTT. Residues: CASSSTRTGNLIDSEAFF. The chain carries TRBV5-4 and TRBJ1-1; 8 nucleotides align to TRBD1. Trimming removed 3 bases from V and 8 bases from J; junction bases left unmatched: 21. The CDR3 is 18 residues long. CDR1 is SGHNT, CDR2 YYREEE, per germline (reference sequence).